This T cell receptor beta chain was obtained from a study of shared T cell receptors in the human thymus. Trimming shortened V by 0 bases and J by 2 bases, and 14 bases separated the two germline ends. The CDR3 sequence is 16 residues long. CDR1 and CDR2 from the germline V gene are LNHNV and YYDKDF (reference sequence). TCRdb's copy holds only in-frame clones and misses some; the assay was immunoSEQ multiplex PCR. The profile shows roughly 560,000 clones, 78% of them singletons. The same sample was also used in a study of human thymus T cells. This second study says: Gene usage for V and J segments appeared biased in thymic and blood repertoires.

V usage is TRBV15 and J usage is TRBJ2-7; maybe TRBD1 (5 bases). The specimen sequenced was thymocytes. This TCR was recovered from a boy younger than two with a congenital heart defect. Written as DNA, the CDR3 is TGTGCCACCAGCAGAGAGGTAGGGGCTTTGACCTACGAGCAGTACTTC. Its translation is CATSREVGALTYEQYF.